The subject of this entry is one T cell receptor beta chain. Its cognate antigen has yet to be identified. Base qualities are not provided; no much larger clone lies one nucleotide away. Clipping removes 2 bases from V and 6 bases from J, with 9 as the unmatched junction base count. Including cysteine and phenylalanine, the CDR3 has 16 amino acids. Of all the DNA, just the CDR3 is kept, 48 bases in frame from base 1. The data stem from a study of identical twins listed by TCRdb under 2016. General notes on the study: The study deep-sequenced TCR alpha and beta repertoires from monozygotic twins, unrelated adults of various ages and cord blood to test whether fetal clonotypes persist. To rule out contamination, the twin experiments were replicated at different times with different library preparation protocols. Beyond this particular receptor, the publication reports: In monozygotic twins, recombination models systematically underestimated out-of-frame TCR alpha sharing, but the models matched the sharing seen between unrelated individuals. Because the same donors could not be followed over many years, the conclusions depended on cross-sectional statistical analysis. A weaker excess of twin sharing was found in beta out-of-frame sequences because the signal-to-noise ratio was lowered by fewer shared sequences. Out-of-frame TCR alpha sequences shared between twins showed an excess of low generation-probability sequences compared with coincidental sharing between unrelated individuals. Invariant T cells such as MAIT and iNKT could partly confound zero-insertion analyses, though diverse VJ usage argued against this for most clonotypes. Abundant cord blood beta clonotypes had fewer insertions, young adult naive repertoires showed a similar but weaker trend, and memory repertoires showed no such trend.

To prepare the library, 5' RACE was applied. These reads were obtained on an Illumina HiSeq 2000. A universal primer binding site was added through template switching, and the final cDNA carried a unique molecular identifier so that TCR cDNA molecules could be counted accurately. First-strand cDNA for TCR alpha and beta chains was synthesized from specific primers in the conserved constant-segment region. Each cDNA library was double barcoded, with a SMART-Mk sample barcode plus Illumina barcodes, to control for contamination. TruSeq adapter sequences, together with Illumina sample barcodes, were added in two successive PCR steps. The Illumina HiSeq platform was used with custom primers to sequence TCR alpha and beta cDNA libraries. As for how the authors treated the data: MiGEC was used to process raw reads and extract unique molecular identifiers, and MiXCR was used to find CDR3 positions. For each individual, recombination models were inferred using an EM algorithm with the repgenHMM and IGoR tools. The analysis of shared clonotypes was done with the tcR package in R, with sharing normalized by the product of cloneset sizes. Out-of-frame nonproductive sequences were analyzed to study raw recombination free of thymic and clonal selection effects. TCRdb handled the public reads itself, with Q25 trimming in fastp and clone calling in MiXCR, and kept productive beta chains. Each CDR3 protein gets just one entry, which takes the most common genes and DNA from the rows behind it. TCRdb's processing, not the authors', yielded these V and J calls. The sample table shows 240,000 or so distinct CDR3 sequences, and under 12% are seen once. The top ten clones comprise roughly 10% of the sample.

Every donor was a healthy Caucasian. Miltenyi CD45RO+ enrichment and human naive T-cell isolation kits were used to isolate memory (CD45RO+) and naive T cells from PBMC. The source is a man in his fifties or sixties in good health. The rearrangement combines TRBV12-3 or TRBV12-4 with TRBJ2-1, and TRBD2 matches 8 of the central bases. The specimen was memory T cells sorted from blood. The label giving this sample's cell subset or site can be read as: CD45RO+ enriched T cells. The CDR3 corresponds to CASSLLGLGVANEQFF. The DNA sequence is given as TGTGCCAGCAGTTTATTGGGACTAGGGGTGGCCAATGAGCAGTTCTTC.